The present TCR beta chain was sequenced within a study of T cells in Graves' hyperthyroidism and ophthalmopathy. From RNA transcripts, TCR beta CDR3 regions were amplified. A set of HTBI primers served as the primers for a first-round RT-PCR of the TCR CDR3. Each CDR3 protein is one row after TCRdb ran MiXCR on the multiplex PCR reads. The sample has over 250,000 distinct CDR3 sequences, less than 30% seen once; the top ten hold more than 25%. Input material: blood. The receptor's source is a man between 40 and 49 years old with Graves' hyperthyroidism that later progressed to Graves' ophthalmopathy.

CDR3 protein: CATRFGTGAEQYF. CDR3 DNA: TGTGCCACCCGATTCGGGACAGGGGCGGAGCAGTACTTC. The rearrangement uses TRBV10-3 and TRBJ2-7; TRBD1 matches at 10 bases. This CDR3 comprises 13 residues. Germline V CDR1 and CDR2: ENHRY, SYGVKD. The V segment lost 10 bases and the J segment 7 bases; nucleotides outside the gene matches: 10.